A selection of T cell receptor beta chains follows, all from one sample in a study of T cell repertoires in cytomegalovirus infection. TCRdb reprocessed the reads via MiXCR and lists one record per CDR3 protein. The repertoire has 250,000 to 300,000 distinct CDR3 sequences, around 13% of them found once; the top ten carry roughly 8.9%. Sequencing was performed on PBMCs. Source of these receptors: a human donor in good health (CMV status not recorded). Some clones in this sample may be carry-over from other donors' samples. Both conserved end residues are part of each CDR3. Each record gives: V gene, CDR3 protein.

v_call: TRBV4-3; cdr3_aa: CASSQDLAVYNEQFF
v_call: TRBV7-2; cdr3_aa: CASSLVAGREEQFF
v_call: TRBV4-1; cdr3_aa: CASSVTGVGGYTF
v_call: TRBV9; cdr3_aa: CASSSRGTGHSYLHF
v_call: TRBV15; cdr3_aa: CATSRDLRSSAGHPREGEQFF
v_call: TRBV6-2/TRBV6-3; cdr3_aa: CASSYSRLLGNQPQHF
v_call: TRBV5-4; cdr3_aa: CASRQGLTDTQYF
v_call: TRBV7-6; cdr3_aa: CASSSDPSMNTEAFF
v_call: TRBV28; cdr3_aa: CASIKSQGVGELFF
v_call: TRBV19; cdr3_aa: CASSRYRDHNEKLFF
v_call: TRBV9; cdr3_aa: CASSPGPGIYSNTEAFF
v_call: TRBV4-2; cdr3_aa: CASSQAPGQGGETQYF
v_call: TRBV7-2; cdr3_aa: CASSLSGTGADNEQFF
v_call: TRBV12-3/TRBV12-4; cdr3_aa: CASSFFVILGDRGRVYEQYF